The T cell receptor (beta chain) described here comes from a study of identical twins. The CDR3 spans 12 residues. The ends were cut back, 8 bases at V and 4 bases at J, with 13 bases in the middle. Germline V gives CDR1 DFQATT, CDR2 SNEGSKA (reference sequence). Study observations and caveats: It was out-of-frame TCR alpha sharing in monozygotic twins that models underestimated.

TCRdb re-derived calls from the 5' RACE reads in MiXCR, one entry per CDR3 protein. The data show under 250,000 distinct CDR3 sequences, with less than 10% seen just once and about 5.2% held by the top ten. About this clonotype: Its antigen is undetermined.

Material for sequencing was memory (CD45RO+) T cells sorted from blood. The source of this sequence is a woman younger than 30 in good health. The rearrangement links TRBV20-1 to TRBJ2-3, with D possibly TRBD1 on 5 matching bases. In DNA, the CDR3 is TGCAGTTCCCAGGGAATCGCAGATACGCAGTATTTT. The encoded protein is CSSQGIADTQYF.